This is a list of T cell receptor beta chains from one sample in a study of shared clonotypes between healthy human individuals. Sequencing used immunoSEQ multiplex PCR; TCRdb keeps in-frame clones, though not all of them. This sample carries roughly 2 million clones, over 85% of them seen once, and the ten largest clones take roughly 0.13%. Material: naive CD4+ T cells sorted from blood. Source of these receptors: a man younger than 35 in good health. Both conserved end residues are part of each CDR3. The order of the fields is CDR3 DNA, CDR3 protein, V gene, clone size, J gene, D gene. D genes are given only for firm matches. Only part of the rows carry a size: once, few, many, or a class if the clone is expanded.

CDR3 DNA: TGTGCCATCAGTCAAAAGGGACAGAACACTGAAGCTTTCTTT
CDR3 protein: CAISQKGQNTEAFF
V gene: TRBV10-3
clone size: .
J gene: TRBJ1-1
D gene: .

CDR3 DNA: TGCGCCAGCAGCGATACAACAGGGACAGATACGCAGTATTTT
CDR3 protein: CASSDTTGTDTQYF
V gene: TRBV5-1
clone size: .
J gene: TRBJ2-3
D gene: .

CDR3 DNA: TGTGCCAGCAGCCAAGGAGTCCCGAACACTGAAGCTTTCTTT
CDR3 protein: CASSQGVPNTEAFF
V gene: TRBV14
clone size: .
J gene: TRBJ1-1
D gene: .

CDR3 DNA: TGTGCCAGCAGGTGGAACCGGACAAGAGCTAGCACAGATACGCAGTATTTT
CDR3 protein: CASRWNRTRASTDTQYF
V gene: TRBV27
clone size: .
J gene: TRBJ2-3
D gene: .

CDR3 DNA: TGTGCCAGCAGTTACTCGAGGTTTGGGGAGCTGTTTTTT
CDR3 protein: CASSYSRFGELFF
V gene: TRBV6-7
clone size: .
J gene: TRBJ2-2
D gene: .

CDR3 DNA: TGTGCCACCGGACAGGGAAACTATGGCTACACCTTC
CDR3 protein: CATGQGNYGYTF
V gene: TRBV10-3
clone size: .
J gene: TRBJ1-2
D gene: TRBD1

CDR3 DNA: TGTGCCAGCAGTAGAATCAGGGGCTACGAGCAGTACTTC
CDR3 protein: CASSRIRGYEQYF
V gene: TRBV27
clone size: .
J gene: TRBJ2-7
D gene: .

CDR3 DNA: TGTGCCAGCACCAAAGAGCCCACAGATACGCAGTATTTT
CDR3 protein: CASTKEPTDTQYF
V gene: TRBV7-9
clone size: .
J gene: TRBJ2-3
D gene: .

CDR3 DNA: TGTGCCAGCTCACTCGGACTAGCGGGAGGACTTGACAATGAGCAGTTCTTC
CDR3 protein: CASSLGLAGGLDNEQFF
V gene: TRBV18
clone size: .
J gene: TRBJ2-1
D gene: TRBD2

CDR3 DNA: TGTGCCAGCAGCGTTCGCGGGGAGCTGTTTTTT
CDR3 protein: CASSVRGELFF
V gene: TRBV9
clone size: once
J gene: TRBJ2-2
D gene: .

CDR3 DNA: TGTGCCAGCAGTTCGGGACTAGCGGGAGTAAATGAGCAGTTCTTC
CDR3 protein: CASSSGLAGVNEQFF
V gene: TRBV6-5
clone size: .
J gene: TRBJ2-1
D gene: TRBD2

CDR3 DNA: TGTGCCTGGAGACTGGGGGGGAGCGTCGTCGGGGAGCTGTTTTTT
CDR3 protein: CAWRLGGSVVGELFF
V gene: TRBV30
clone size: .
J gene: TRBJ2-2
D gene: TRBD2

CDR3 DNA: TGTGCCAGCAGTGACGCCGCGGTGTTGGGGACCCAGTACTTC
CDR3 protein: CASSDAAVLGTQYF
V gene: TRBV6-1
clone size: .
J gene: TRBJ2-5
D gene: .

CDR3 DNA: TGTGCCAGCAGCTTAGCGGCGGGAGGATCCACCTACGAGCAGTACTTC
CDR3 protein: CASSLAAGGSTYEQYF
V gene: TRBV7-2
clone size: .
J gene: TRBJ2-7
D gene: TRBD2

CDR3 DNA: TGTGCCAGCAGCCAGGACAGGGGAAACATTCAGTACTTC
CDR3 protein: CASSQDRGNIQYF
V gene: TRBV6-1
clone size: .
J gene: TRBJ2-4
D gene: TRBD1

CDR3 DNA: TGCGCCAGCAGCATAGACAGGCTGCCCTACGAGCAGTACTTC
CDR3 protein: CASSIDRLPYEQYF
V gene: TRBV5-1
clone size: .
J gene: TRBJ2-7
D gene: .

CDR3 DNA: TGTGCCAGCAGCGTAACTTACCATGGGGGGACCGAAGAGCAGTTCTTC
CDR3 protein: CASSVTYHGGTEEQFF
V gene: TRBV9
clone size: .
J gene: TRBJ2-1
D gene: .

CDR3 DNA: TGTGCCAGCAGATTAAGCCCTTACGAGCAGTACTTC
CDR3 protein: CASRLSPYEQYF
V gene: TRBV7-2
clone size: .
J gene: TRBJ2-7
D gene: .

CDR3 DNA: TGTGCCAGCAGCATGGGACAGGGGTCCGACTATGGCTACACCTTC
CDR3 protein: CASSMGQGSDYGYTF
V gene: TRBV9
clone size: .
J gene: TRBJ1-2
D gene: TRBD1

CDR3 DNA: TGCAGCGCCACAGGGGAAGGGTCCAAAAACATTCAGTACTTC
CDR3 protein: CSATGEGSKNIQYF
V gene: TRBV29-1
clone size: .
J gene: TRBJ2-4
D gene: TRBD1